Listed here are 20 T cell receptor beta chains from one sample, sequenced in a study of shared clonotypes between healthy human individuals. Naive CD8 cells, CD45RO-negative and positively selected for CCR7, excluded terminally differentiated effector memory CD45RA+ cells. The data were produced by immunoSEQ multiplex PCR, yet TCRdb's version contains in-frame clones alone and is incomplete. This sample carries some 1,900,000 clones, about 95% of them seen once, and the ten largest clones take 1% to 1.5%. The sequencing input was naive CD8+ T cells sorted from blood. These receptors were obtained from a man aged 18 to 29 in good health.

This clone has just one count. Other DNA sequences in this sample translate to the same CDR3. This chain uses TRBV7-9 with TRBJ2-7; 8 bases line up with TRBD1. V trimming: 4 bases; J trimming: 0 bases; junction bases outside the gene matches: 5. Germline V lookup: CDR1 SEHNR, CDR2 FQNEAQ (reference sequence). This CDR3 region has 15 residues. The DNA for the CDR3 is TGTGCCAGCAGCTCCGGACAGGGTATCTCCTACGAGCAGTACTTC. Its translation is CASSSGQGISYEQYF.

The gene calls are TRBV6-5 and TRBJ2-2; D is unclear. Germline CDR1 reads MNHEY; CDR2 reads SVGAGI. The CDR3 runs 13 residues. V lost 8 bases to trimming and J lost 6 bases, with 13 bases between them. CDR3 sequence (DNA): TGTGCCAGCGGACGAGTAGGGCCCGGGGAGCTGTTTTTT. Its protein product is CASGRVGPGELFF.

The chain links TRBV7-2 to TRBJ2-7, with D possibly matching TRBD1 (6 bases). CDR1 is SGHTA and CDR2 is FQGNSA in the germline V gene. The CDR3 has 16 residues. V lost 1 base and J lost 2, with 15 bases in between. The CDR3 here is CASSLGSQGITYEQYF. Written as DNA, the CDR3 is TGTGCCAGCAGCTTAGGTAGTCAGGGGATTACCTACGAGCAGTACTTC.

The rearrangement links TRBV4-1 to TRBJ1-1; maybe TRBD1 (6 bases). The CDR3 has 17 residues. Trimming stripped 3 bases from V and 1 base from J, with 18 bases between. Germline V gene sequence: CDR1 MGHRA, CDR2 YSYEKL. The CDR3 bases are TGCGCCAGCAGCCACCAGACAGGTCTATTAGGGAACACTGAAGCTTTCTTT. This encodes CASSHQTGLLGNTEAFF.

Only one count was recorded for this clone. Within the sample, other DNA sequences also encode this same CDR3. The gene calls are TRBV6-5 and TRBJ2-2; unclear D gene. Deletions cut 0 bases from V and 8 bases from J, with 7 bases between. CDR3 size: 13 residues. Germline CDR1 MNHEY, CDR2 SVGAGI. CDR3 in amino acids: CASSYSRLGELFF. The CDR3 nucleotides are TGTGCCAGCAGTTACTCCCGATTAGGGGAGCTGTTTTTT.

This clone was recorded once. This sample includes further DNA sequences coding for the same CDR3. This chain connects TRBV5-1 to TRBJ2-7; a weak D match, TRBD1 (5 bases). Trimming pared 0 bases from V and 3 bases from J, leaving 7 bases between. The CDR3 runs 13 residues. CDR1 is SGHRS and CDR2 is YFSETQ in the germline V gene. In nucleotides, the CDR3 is TGCGCCAGCAGCTTGGGACAGCTCTACGAGCAGTACTTC. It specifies CASSLGQLYEQYF.

CDR3 in DNA: TGTGCCTGGAGTGTAACCCCCCCTGATACTGCAGGTGGAAACACCATATATTTT. Translation: CAWSVTPPDTAGGNTIYF. The V gene is TRBV30, the J gene TRBJ1-3, with D uncertain. The CDR3 is 18 residues long. Germline V CDR1 and CDR2: GTSNPN, SVGIG (reference sequence). V shed 0 bases and J shed 3 bases, with 21 bases lying between them. The full variable domain, rest sourced from reference TRBV30 and TRBJ1-3, is SQTIHQWPATLVQPVGSPLSLECTVEGTSNPNLYWYRQAAGRGLQLLFYSVGIGQISSEVPQNLSASRPQDRQFILSSKKLLLSDSGFYLCAWSVTPPDTAGGNTIYFGEGSWLTVV.

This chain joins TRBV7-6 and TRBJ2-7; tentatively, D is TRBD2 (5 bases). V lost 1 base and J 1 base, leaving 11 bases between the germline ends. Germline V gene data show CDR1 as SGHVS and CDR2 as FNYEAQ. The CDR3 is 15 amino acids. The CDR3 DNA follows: TGTGCCAGCAGCTTAGAGGCTAGCACATCCTACGAGCAGTACTTC. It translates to CASSLEASTSYEQYF.

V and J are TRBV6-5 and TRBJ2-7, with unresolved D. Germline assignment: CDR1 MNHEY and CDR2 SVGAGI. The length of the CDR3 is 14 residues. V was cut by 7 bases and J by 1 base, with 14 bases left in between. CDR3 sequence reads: CASTATASSYEQYF. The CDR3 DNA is TGTGCCAGCACCGCCACGGCGTCTTCCTACGAGCAGTACTTC.

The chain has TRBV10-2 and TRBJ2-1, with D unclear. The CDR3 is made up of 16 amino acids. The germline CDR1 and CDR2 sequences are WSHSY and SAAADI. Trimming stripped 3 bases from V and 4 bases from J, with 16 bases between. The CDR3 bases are TGCGCCAGCAGTGATGTCGCCTTCGGGCAATACAATGAGCAGTTCTTC. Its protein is CASSDVAFGQYNEQFF.

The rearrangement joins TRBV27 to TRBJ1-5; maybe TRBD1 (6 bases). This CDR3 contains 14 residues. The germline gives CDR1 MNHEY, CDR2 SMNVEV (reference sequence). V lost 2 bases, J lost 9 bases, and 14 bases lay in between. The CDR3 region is CASSLVGGAAPQHF. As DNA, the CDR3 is TGTGCCAGCAGTTTAGTAGGGGGAGCGGCGCCCCAGCATTTT.

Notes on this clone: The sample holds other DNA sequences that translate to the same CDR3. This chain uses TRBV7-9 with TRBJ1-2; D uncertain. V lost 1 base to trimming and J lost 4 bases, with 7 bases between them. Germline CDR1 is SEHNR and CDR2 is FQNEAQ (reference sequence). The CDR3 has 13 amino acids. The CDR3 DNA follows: TGTGCCAGCAGCTTAGTTTCAGGCTATGGCTACACCTTC. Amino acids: CASSLVSGYGYTF.

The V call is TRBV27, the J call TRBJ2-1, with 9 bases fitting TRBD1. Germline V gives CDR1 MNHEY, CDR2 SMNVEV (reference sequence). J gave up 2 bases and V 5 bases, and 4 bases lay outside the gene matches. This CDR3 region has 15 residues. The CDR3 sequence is CASSMTGGAYNEQFF. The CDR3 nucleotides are TGTGCCAGCAGTATGACAGGGGGAGCCTACAATGAGCAGTTCTTC.

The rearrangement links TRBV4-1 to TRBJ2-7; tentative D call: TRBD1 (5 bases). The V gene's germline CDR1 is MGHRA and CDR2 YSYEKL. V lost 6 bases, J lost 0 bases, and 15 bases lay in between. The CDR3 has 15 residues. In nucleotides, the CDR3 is TGCGCCAGCAGTCTTCAGGGTTTCAGCTCCTACGAGCAGTACTTC. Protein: CASSLQGFSSYEQYF.

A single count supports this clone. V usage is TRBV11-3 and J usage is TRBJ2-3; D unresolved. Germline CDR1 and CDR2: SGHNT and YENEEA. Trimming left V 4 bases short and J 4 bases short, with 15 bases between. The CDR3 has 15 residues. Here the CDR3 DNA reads TGTGCCAGCAGCTCCCCAGAGACCGCCTCAGATACGCAGTATTTT. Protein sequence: CASSSPETASDTQYF.

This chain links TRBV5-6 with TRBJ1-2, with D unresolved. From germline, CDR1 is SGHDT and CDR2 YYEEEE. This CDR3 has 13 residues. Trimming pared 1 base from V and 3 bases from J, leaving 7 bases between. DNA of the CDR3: TGTGCCAGCAGCTTGCAGGACGACTATGGCTACACCTTC. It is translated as CASSLQDDYGYTF. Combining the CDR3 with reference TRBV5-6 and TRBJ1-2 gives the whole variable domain DAGVTQSPTHLIKTRGQQVTLRCSPKSGHDTVSWYQQALGQGPQFIFQYYEEEERQRGNFPDRFSGHQFPNYSSELNVNALLLGDSALYLCASSLQDDYGYTFGSGTRLTVV.

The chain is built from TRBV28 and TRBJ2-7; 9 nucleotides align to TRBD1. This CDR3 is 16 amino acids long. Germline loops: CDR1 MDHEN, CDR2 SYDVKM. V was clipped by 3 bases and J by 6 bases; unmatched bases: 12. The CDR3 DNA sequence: TGTGCCAGCAGTTTGCTTTTACCGGGACAGGGAGTCGAGCAGTACTTC. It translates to CASSLLLPGQGVEQYF.

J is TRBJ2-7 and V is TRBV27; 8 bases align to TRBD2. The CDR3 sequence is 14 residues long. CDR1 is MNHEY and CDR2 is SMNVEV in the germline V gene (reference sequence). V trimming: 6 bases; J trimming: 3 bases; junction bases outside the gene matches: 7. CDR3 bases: TGTGCCAGCAGAATTAGCGGGGCTCTCTACGAGCAGTACTTC. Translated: CASRISGALYEQYF.

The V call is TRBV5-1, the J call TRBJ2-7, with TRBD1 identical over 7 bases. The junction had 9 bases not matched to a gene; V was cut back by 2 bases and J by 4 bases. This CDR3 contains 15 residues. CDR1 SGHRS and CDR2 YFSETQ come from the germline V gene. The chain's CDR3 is CASSFEGASRYEQYF. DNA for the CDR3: TGCGCCAGCAGCTTCGAGGGGGCGTCCAGGTACGAGCAGTACTTC.

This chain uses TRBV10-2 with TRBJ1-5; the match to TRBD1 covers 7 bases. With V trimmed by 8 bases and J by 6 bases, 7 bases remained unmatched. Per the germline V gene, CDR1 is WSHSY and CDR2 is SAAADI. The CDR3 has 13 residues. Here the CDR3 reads CASGTGTAQPQHF. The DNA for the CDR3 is TGCGCCAGCGGAACTGGGACAGCTCAGCCCCAGCATTTT.